A selection of T cell receptor beta chains follows, all from one sample in a study of siplizumab effects on memory and regulatory T cells. Generated by immunoSEQ multiplex PCR, the TCRdb table keeps only in-frame clones and is missing some. The table lists under 140,000 clones, 80% to 95% of them singletons. Input material: CD4+ T cells sorted from blood. The receptors come from a human donor in good health. Both conserved end residues are part of each CDR3. Each record gives: D gene, V gene, clone size, J gene, CDR3 DNA, CDR3 protein. D genes are given only for firm matches. The listing skips clone size in some rows; elsewhere it reads once, few, many or a size class.

.	TRBV19	.	TRBJ2-7	TGTGCCAGTAGTATAGTTAAGGGACACTCCTACGAGCAGTACTTC	CASSIVKGHSYEQYF
.	TRBV5-1	.	TRBJ2-7	TGCGCCAGCAGCGGGGGGGACAGGCGGCCGTACGAGCAGTACTTC	CASSGGDRRPYEQYF
TRBD2	TRBV5-4	once	TRBJ2-7	TGTGCCAGCAGCCCGGAGGCTAGCGGGAGGTACGAGCAGTACTTC	CASSPEASGRYEQYF
.	TRBV20-1	.	TRBJ1-5	TGCAGTGCTGTTCGAGTTGGGCCCCAGCATTTT	CSAVRVGPQHF
.	TRBV19	few	TRBJ1-5	TGTGCCAGTAGTATCTCCCCTGGGCAGCCCCAGCATTTT	CASSISPGQPQHF
TRBD2	TRBV28	.	TRBJ2-7	TGTGCCAGCAGTGCCCCCGAACTAGCGGGTGGCTACGAGCAGTACTTC	CASSAPELAGGYEQYF
TRBD2	TRBV5-1	.	TRBJ2-3	TGCGCCAGCAAGCGACTAGCGGGGGGATACACAGATACGCAGTATTTT	CASKRLAGGYTDTQYF
TRBD1	TRBV5-1	.	TRBJ1-2	TGCGCCAGCCAGGACCCTACAGGGGGCAACGACTACACCTTC	CASQDPTGGNDYTF
.	TRBV5-4	.	TRBJ2-1	TGTGCCAGCAGCCCGGCCCCGGAGGAGCAGTTCTTC	CASSPAPEEQFF
.	TRBV5-4	few	TRBJ1-1	TGTGCCAGCAGCGCGAGAGGACCCCAGGTAAAGACTGAAGCTTTCTTT	CASSARGPQVKTEAFF
TRBD2	TRBV11-2	.	TRBJ2-2	TGTGCCAGCAGACATAGCGGGCGCACCGGGGAGCTGTTTTTT	CASRHSGRTGELFF
.	TRBV19	.	TRBJ2-7	TGTGCCAGTAGTATGCGAAGCGGGGCAGGGGGCAGTTACGAGCAGTACTTC	CASSMRSGAGGSYEQYF
TRBD2	TRBV7-9	.	TRBJ2-3	TGTGCCAGCAGCTTGAAGGGACTAGCCCACGCTTCCACCCGGCAGTATTTT	CASSLKGLAHASTRQYF
TRBD2	TRBV10-3	.	TRBJ2-7	TGTGCCATCAGTGAGTCTAGCGGGAGTTACGAGCAGTACTTC	CAISESSGSYEQYF
TRBD1	TRBV18	once	TRBJ2-7	TGTGCCAGCTCACTTGGGACAGAGCGACCGTACGAGCAGTACTTC	CASSLGTERPYEQYF
.	TRBV10-3	.	TRBJ2-7	TGTGCCATCAGTCCCCTCCGTGACGGAGACTACGAGCAGTACTTC	CAISPLRDGDYEQYF
.	TRBV21-1	.	TRBJ2-3	TGTGCCAGCAGCAAAGGGTATGGGGGGGCCAACACAGATACGCAGTATTTT	CASSKGYGGANTDTQYF
TRBD2	TRBV7-9	.	TRBJ2-7	TGTGCCAGCAGACCCGCGGGGGTAGGCGACGAGCAGTACTTC	CASRPAGVGDEQYF
TRBD1	TRBV18	.	TRBJ2-4	TGTGCCAGCTCACTCGGACAGGGGGACATTCAGTACTTC	CASSLGQGDIQYF
TRBD1	TRBV7-2	.	TRBJ2-5	TGTGCCAGCAGCCCCGACAGGGGAAGAGAGACCCAGTACTTC	CASSPDRGRETQYF
.	TRBV2	.	TRBJ1-4	TGTGCCAGTAGAAGACAGGAAGCAACTAATGAAAAACTGTTTTTT	CASRRQEATNEKLFF
.	TRBV20-1	.	TRBJ1-1	TGCAGTGCTAGTACAGGCTCTGAAGCTTTCTTT	CSASTGSEAFF
TRBD2	TRBV19	once	TRBJ2-7	TGTGCCAGTAGGACTAGCGGGAGTACCTACGAGCAGTACTTC	CASRTSGSTYEQYF
.	TRBV5-8	.	TRBJ1-2	TGTGCCAGCAGCTTAAGGGGAAACTATGGCTACACCTTC	CASSLRGNYGYTF
.	TRBV5-1	.	TRBJ2-7	TGCGCCAGCAGCTTGGCCCCTGGGGGTCTCCCATACGAGCAGTACTTC	CASSLAPGGLPYEQYF
.	TRBV19	.	TRBJ2-1	TGTGCCAGTAGTAGTAAGGGACTCGATTACAATGAGCAGTTCTTC	CASSSKGLDYNEQFF
TRBD1	TRBV7-9	.	TRBJ1-3	TGTGCCAGCAGCTGGGGGACAGCTGGAAACACCATATATTTT	CASSWGTAGNTIYF
TRBD2	TRBV6-5	.	TRBJ2-7	TGTGCCAGCAGACCTAGCGGGATCGGTTACGAGCAGTACTTC	CASRPSGIGYEQYF
.	TRBV10-1	.	TRBJ2-7	TGCGCCAGCAGTGAGTCGAAGTCCGAGCAGTACTTC	CASSESKSEQYF
.	TRBV5-6	.	TRBJ2-1	TGTGCCAGCAGCCTCTCCTCCCATCAATTATACAATGAGCAGTTCTTC	CASSLSSHQLYNEQFF
TRBD1	TRBV18	.	TRBJ1-1	TGTGCCAGCTCATCACAGGGGGGGTTCACTGAAGCTTTCTTT	CASSSQGGFTEAFF
.	TRBV19	.	TRBJ1-2	TGTGCCAGTACCCACGGTCGGGGCAGGGGAACGAATGGCTACACCTTC	CASTHGRGRGTNGYTF
.	TRBV4-1	.	TRBJ1-2	TGCGCCAGCAGCCAAGATCAAACGGGGCACTATGGCTACACCTTC	CASSQDQTGHYGYTF
TRBD1	TRBV19	.	TRBJ1-3	TGTGCCAGTAGTGGCGGACAGGCTAAAACTGGAAACACCATATATTTT	CASSGGQAKTGNTIYF
.	TRBV20-1	few	TRBJ1-1	TGCAGTGCCGGAATGAACACTGAAGCTTTCTTT	CSAGMNTEAFF
.	TRBV7-8	.	TRBJ1-5	TGTGCCAGCAGCTTGACAGAGTTAAATCAGCCCCAGCATTTT	CASSLTELNQPQHF
.	TRBV4-1	.	TRBJ2-1	TGCGCCAGCAGCCATGAGAGCCCCTACAATGAGCAGTTCTTC	CASSHESPYNEQFF
.	TRBV4-2	.	TRBJ1-5	TGTGCCAGCAGCCAAGTAAGAGGGAATAGCAATCAGCCCCAGCATTTT	CASSQVRGNSNQPQHF
.	TRBV6-5	once	TRBJ2-2	TGTGCCAGCAGTTACTTGACGGACGGCGGGGAGCTGTTTTTT	CASSYLTDGGELFF
TRBD2	TRBV30	.	TRBJ2-1	TGTGCCGTGAGACTAGCGGGAGTCGGGGAGCAGTTCTTC	CAVRLAGVGEQFF